The clone carrying this TCR beta chain was observed a single time. This entry is derived from a study of blood T cell repertoires in COVID-19. On the study more broadly: The United States, Italy and Spain supplied acute and convalescent COVID-19 samples. PBMCs, B-cell-depleted T cells, or T cells were the source of the cDNA or gDNA that made up the material.

This CDR3 is 13 amino acids long. J was trimmed by 5 bases and V by 6 bases; bases with no gene match: 5. Germline V CDR1 and CDR2: ENHRY, SYGVKD. As originally analysed: Nucleated cell counts were estimated from reference gene primer amplification. Assay: immunoSEQ multiplex PCR; the TCRdb copy retains only in-frame clones and omits some. That table is the source of V, J and clone size, and D and trimming were worked out from the DNA. The repertoire consists of roughly 200,000 clones, with roughly 90% occurring once and the leading ten covering 0.45% to 0.65%. The J gene is TRBJ1-1, the V gene TRBV10-3; 8 bases fit TRBD1. The source is a middle-aged man with acute or convalescent COVID-19. Sequencing was carried out using peripheral blood. In DNA, the CDR3 is TGTGCCATCAGATTGACAGGGGAGACTGAAGCTTTCTTT. Translating gives CAIRLTGETEAFF.